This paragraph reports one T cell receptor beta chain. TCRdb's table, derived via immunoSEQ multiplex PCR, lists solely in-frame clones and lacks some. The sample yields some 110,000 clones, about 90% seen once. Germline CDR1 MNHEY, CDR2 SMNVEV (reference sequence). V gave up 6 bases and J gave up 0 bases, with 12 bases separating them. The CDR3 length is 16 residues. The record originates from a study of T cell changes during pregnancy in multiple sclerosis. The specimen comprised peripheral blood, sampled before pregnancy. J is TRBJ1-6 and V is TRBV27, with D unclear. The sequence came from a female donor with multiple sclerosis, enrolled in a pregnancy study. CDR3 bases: TGTGCCAGCAGACCCGAAGGGAGCTCCTATAATTCACCCCTCCACTTT. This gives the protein CASRPEGSSYNSPLHF.